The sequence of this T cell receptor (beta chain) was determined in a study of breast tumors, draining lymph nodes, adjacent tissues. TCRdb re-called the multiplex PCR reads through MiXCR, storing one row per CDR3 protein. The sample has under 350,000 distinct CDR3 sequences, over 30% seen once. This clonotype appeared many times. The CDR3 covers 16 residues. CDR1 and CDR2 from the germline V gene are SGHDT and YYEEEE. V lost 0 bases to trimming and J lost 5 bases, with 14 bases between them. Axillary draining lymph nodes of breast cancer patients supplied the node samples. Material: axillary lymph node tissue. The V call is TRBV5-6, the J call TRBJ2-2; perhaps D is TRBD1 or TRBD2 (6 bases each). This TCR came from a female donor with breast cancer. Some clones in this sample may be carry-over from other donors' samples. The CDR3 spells CASSLAGQGRTGELFF. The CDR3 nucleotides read TGTGCCAGCAGCTTGGCTGGTCAGGGGAGGACCGGGGAGCTGTTTTTT.